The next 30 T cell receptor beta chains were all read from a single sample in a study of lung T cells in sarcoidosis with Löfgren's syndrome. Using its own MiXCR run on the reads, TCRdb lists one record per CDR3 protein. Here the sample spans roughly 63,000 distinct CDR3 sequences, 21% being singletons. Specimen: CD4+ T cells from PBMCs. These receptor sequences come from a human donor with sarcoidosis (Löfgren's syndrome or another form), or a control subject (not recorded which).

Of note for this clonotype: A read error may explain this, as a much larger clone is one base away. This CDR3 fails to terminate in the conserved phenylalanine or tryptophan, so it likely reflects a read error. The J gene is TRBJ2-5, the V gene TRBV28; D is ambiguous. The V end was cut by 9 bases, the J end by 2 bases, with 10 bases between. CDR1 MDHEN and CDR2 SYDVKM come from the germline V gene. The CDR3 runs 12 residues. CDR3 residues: CASQRGQETQYL. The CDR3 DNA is TGTGCCAGTCAACGCGGACAAGAGACCCAGTACCTC.

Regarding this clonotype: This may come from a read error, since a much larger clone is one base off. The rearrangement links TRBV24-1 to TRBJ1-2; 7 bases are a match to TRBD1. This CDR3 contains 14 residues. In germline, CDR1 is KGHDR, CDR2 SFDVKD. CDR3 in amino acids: CATSEADRAIGYAF. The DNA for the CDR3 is TGTGCCACCAGTGAAGCCGACAGGGCTATTGGCTACGCCTTC.

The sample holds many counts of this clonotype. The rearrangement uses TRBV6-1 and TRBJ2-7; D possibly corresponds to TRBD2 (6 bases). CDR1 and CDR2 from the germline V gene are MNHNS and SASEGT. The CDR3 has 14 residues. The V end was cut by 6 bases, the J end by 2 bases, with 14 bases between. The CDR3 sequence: CASSPIGGTYEQYF. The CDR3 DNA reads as TGTGCCAGCAGCCCGATTGGGGGGACCTACGAGCAGTACTTC.

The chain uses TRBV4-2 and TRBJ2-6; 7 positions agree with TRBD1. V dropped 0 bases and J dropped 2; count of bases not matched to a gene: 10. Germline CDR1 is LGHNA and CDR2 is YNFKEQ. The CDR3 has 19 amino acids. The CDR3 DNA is TGTGCCAGCAGCCAAGATAGGCAGGGGGTCTTTGCTGGGGCCAACGTCCTGACTTTC. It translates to CASSQDRQGVFAGANVLTF.

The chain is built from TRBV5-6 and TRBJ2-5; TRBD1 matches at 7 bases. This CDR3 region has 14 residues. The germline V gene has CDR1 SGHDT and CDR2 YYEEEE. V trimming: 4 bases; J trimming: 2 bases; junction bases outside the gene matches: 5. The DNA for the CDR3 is TGTGCCAGCAGCAGGCGGACAGGACAAGAGACCCAGTACTTC. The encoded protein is CASSRRTGQETQYF.

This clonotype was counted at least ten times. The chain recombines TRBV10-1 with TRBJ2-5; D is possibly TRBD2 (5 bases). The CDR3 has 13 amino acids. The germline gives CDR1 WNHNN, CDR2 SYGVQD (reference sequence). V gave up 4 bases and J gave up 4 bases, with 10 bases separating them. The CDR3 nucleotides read TGCGCCAGCAGTGGGCCTAGCCCAGAGACCCAGTACTTC. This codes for CASSGPSPETQYF.

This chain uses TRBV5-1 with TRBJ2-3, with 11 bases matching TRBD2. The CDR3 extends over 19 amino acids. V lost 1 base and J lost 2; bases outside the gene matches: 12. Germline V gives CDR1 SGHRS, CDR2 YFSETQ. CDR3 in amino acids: CASSLNRPSGGLNTDTQYF. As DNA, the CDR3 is TGCGCCAGCAGCTTGAATCGGCCTAGCGGGGGGCTTAACACAGATACGCAGTATTTT.

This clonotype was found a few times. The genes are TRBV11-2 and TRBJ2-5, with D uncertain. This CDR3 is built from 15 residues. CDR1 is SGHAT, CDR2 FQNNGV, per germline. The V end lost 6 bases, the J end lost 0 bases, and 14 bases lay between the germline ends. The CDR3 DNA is TGTGCCAGCAGGGTCCCCCGAACTAACCAAGAGACCCAGTACTTC. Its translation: CASRVPRTNQETQYF.

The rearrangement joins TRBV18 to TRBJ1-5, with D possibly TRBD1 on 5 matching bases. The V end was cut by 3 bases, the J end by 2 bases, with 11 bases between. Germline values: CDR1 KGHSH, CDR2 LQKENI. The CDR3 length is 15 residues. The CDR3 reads CASSPGRGGNQPQHF. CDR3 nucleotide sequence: TGTGCCAGCTCACCCGGCCGGGGCGGCAATCAGCCCCAGCATTTT.

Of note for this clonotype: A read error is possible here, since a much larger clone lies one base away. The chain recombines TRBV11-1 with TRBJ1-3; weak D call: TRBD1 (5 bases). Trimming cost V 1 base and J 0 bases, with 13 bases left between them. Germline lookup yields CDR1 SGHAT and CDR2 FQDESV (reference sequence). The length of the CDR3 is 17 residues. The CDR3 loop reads CASSLGGDGLSGNTIYF. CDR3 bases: TGTGCCAGCAGCTTAGGGGGGGACGGCCTCTCTGGAAACACCATATATTTT. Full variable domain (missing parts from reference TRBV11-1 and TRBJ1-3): EAEVAQSPRYKITEKSQAVAFWCDPISGHATLYWYRQILGQGPELLVQFQDESVVDDSQLPKDRFSAERLKGVDSTLKIQPAELGDSAMYLCASSLGGDGLSGNTIYFGEGSWLTVV.

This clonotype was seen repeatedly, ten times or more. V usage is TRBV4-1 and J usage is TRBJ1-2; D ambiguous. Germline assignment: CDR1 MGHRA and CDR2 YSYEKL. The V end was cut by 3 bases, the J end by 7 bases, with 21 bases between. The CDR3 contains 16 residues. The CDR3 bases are TGCGCCAGCAGCCAGGGTAACTCAGGAGCCTGGTCTGGCTACACCTTC. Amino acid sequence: CASSQGNSGAWSGYTF.

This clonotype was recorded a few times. The CDR3 DNA reads TGTGCCAGCAGTTTTCAGGGTTACTCTGGAAACACCATATATTTT. Residues: CASSFQGYSGNTIYF. The V and J genes are TRBV12-3 or TRBV12-4 and TRBJ1-3, with a possible D match to TRBD1 (5 bases). This CDR3 is built from 15 residues. With 3 bases removed from V and 0 bases from J, the gap between germline ends came to 9 bases.

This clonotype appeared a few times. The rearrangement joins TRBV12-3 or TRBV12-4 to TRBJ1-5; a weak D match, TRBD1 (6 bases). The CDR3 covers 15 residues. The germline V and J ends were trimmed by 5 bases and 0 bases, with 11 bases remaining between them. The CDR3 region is CASSQDSFSNQPQHF. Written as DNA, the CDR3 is TGTGCCAGCAGTCAGGACAGTTTTAGCAATCAGCCCCAGCATTTT.

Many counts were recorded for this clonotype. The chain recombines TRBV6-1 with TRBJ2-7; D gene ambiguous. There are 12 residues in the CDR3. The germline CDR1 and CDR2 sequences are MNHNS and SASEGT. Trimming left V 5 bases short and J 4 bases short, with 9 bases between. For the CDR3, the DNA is TGTGCCAGCAGTTATAAGCCTTACGAGCAGTACTTC. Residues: CASSYKPYEQYF.

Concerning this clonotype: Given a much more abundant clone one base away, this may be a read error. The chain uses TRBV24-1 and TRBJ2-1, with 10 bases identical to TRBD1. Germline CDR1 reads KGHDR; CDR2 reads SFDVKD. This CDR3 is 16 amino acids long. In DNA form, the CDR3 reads TGTGCCACCAGTGATCCCGGGACAGGGGATAACAATGAGCAGCTCTTC. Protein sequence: CATSDPGTGDNNEQLF.

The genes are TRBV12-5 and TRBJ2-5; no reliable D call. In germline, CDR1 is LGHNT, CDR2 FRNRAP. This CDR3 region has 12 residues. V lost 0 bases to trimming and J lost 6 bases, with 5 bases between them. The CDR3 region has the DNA TGTGCTAGTGGTTTGGTCGGAAAGACCCAGTACTTC. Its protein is CASGLVGKTQYF.

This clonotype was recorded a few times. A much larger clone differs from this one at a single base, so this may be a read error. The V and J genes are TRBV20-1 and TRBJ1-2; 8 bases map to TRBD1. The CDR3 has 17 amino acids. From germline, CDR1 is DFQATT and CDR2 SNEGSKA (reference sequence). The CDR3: CSARPQGADRYSYGYAF. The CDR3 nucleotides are TGCAGTGCTAGACCGCAGGGGGCGGATCGCTATAGCTATGGCTACGCCTTC.

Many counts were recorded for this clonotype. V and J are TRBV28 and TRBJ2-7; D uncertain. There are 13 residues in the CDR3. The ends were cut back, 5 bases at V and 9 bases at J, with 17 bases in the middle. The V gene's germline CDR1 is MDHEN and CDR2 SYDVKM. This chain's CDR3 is CASSRNSYERQYV. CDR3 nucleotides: TGTGCCAGCAGTCGGAATTCCTACGAGCGGCAGTACGTC.

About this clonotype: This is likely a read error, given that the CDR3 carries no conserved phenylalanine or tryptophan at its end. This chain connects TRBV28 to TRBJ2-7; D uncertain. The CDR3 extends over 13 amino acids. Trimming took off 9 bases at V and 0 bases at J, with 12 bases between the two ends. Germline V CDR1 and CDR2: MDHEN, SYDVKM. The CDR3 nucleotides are TGTGCCAGTACAGCCAGTATCTCCTACGAGCAGTACTTA. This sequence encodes CASTASISYEQYL.

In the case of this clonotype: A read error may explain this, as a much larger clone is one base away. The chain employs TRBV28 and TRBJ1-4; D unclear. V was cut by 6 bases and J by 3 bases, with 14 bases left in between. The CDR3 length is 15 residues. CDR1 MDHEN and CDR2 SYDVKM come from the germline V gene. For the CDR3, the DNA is TGTGCCAGCAGGGATACAGCGGCAGCTAATGAAAAACTGTTTTTT. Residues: CASRDTAAANEKLFF.

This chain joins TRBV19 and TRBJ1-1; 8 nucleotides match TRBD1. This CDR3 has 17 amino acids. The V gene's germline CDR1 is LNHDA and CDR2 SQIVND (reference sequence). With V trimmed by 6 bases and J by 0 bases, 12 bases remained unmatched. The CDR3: CASSPLRRQGLNTEAFF. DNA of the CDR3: TGTGCCAGTAGCCCACTTCGGAGACAGGGGCTGAACACTGAAGCTTTCTTT.

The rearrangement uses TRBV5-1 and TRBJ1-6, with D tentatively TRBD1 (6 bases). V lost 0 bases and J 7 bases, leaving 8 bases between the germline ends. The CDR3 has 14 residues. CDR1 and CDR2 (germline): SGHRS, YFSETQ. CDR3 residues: CASSLEGGNSPLHF. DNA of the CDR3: TGCGCCAGCAGCTTGGAAGGGGGGAATTCACCCCTCCACTTT.

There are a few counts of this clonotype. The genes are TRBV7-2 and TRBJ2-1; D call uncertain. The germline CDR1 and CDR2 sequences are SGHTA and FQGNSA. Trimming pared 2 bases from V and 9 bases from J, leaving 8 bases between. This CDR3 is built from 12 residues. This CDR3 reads CASSLMVLEQFF. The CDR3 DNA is TGTGCCAGCAGCTTAATGGTGCTTGAGCAGTTCTTC.

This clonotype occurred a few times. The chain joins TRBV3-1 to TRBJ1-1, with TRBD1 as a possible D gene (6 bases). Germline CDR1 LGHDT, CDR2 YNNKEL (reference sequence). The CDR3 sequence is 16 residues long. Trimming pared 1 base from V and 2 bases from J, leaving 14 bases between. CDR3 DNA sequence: TGTGCCAGCAGCCAAGGGGGGCCCGGGGGAAACACTGAAGCTTTCTTT. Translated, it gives CASSQGGPGGNTEAFF.

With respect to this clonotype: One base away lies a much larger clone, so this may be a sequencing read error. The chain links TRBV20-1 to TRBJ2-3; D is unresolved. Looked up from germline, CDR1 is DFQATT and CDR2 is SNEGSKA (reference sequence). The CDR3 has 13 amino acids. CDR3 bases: TGCAGTGCTAGTTCAGCTAAGGCAGATACGAAGTATTTT. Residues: CSASSAKADTKYF.

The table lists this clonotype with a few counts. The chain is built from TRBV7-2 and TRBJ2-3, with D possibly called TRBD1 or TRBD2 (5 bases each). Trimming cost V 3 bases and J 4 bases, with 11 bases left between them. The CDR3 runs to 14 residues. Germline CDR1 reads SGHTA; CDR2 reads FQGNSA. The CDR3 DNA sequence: TGTGCCAGCAGCTTCGGGGCCACCGCAGATACGCAGTATTTT. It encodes CASSFGATADTQYF.

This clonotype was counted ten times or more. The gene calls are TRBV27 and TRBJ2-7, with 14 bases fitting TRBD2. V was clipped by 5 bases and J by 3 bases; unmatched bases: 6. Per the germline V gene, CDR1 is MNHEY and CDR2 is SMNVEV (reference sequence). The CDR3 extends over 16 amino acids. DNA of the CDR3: TGTGCCAGCAGTCAAGGACTAGCGGGAGGTATCTACGAGCAGTACTTC. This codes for CASSQGLAGGIYEQYF.

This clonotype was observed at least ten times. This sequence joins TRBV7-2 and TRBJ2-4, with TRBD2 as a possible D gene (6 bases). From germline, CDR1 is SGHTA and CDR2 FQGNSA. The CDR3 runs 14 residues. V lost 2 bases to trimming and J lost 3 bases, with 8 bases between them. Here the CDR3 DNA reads TGTGCCAGCAGCTTACGGGGGTACAAAAACATTCAGTACTTC. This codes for CASSLRGYKNIQYF. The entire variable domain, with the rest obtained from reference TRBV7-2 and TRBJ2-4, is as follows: GAGVSQSPSNKVTEKGKDVELRCDPISGHTALYWYRQSLGQGLEFLIYFQGNSAPDKSGLPSDRFSAERTGGSVSTLTIQRTQQEDSAVYLCASSLRGYKNIQYFGAGTRLSVL.

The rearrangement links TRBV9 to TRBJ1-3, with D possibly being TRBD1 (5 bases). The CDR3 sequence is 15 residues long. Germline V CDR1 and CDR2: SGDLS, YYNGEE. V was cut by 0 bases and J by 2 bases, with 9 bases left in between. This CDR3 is CASSVVGDTGNTIYF. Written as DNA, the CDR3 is TGTGCCAGCAGCGTAGTAGGGGATACTGGAAACACCATATATTTT.

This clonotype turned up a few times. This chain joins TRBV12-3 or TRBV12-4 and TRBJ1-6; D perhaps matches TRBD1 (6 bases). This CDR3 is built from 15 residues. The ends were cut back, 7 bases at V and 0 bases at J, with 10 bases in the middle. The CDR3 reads CASIQTGSYNSPLHF. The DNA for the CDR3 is TGTGCCAGCATCCAGACAGGCTCCTATAATTCACCCCTCCACTTT.